What follows describes a single T cell receptor beta chain. Its antigen is unknown. Clones were sequenced by immunoSEQ multiplex PCR, and TCRdb holds only the in-frame ones, with some missing. The sample has some 76,000 clones; around 86% are singletons. The record originates from a study of graft-versus-host responses after intestinal transplantation. The germline gives CDR1 SGHVS, CDR2 FNYEAQ. This CDR3 is built from 15 residues. With 4 bases clipped from V and 0 bases from J, the junction kept 3 bases outside the gene matches. The source of this sequence is a human donor who was the organ donor for an intestinal transplant. The rearrangement uses TRBV7-6 and TRBJ2-3; 8 bases are shared with TRBD1. Sequences were derived from unstimulated CD8+ T cells sorted from spleen or lymph node cells, sampled before transplant. CDR3 sequence: CASSSQGASTDTQYF. The CDR3 DNA sequence: TGTGCCAGCAGCTCCCAGGGGGCGAGCACAGATACGCAGTATTTT.